This is a list of T cell receptor beta chains from one sample in a study of a mutant IDH1 vaccine in newly diagnosed glioma. Profiling relied on immunoSEQ multiplex PCR, and the TCRdb table lists in-frame clones only, not all of them. There are about 25,000 clones in the sample; about three quarters occur only once, and roughly a tenth lies in the top ten. These TCRs are of unknown antigen specificity. The specimen comprised PBMCs, sampled from a glioma patient whose treatment included an IDH1 peptide vaccine. The receptors shown here come from a middle-aged man with glioma. Each CDR3 is given with its conserved first and last residue. A D gene is named only where the DNA matches it firmly. Clone sizes are given selectively: once, few, many, or a class where the clone is expanded.

V gene: TRBV5-1
D gene: -
CDR3 length: 15
J gene: TRBJ2-5
clone size: -
CDR3 DNA: TGCGCCAGCAGCTTGGCGGGCAGGGGGGCAGAGACCCAGTACTTC
CDR3 protein: CASSLAGRGAETQYF

V gene: TRBV13
D gene: TRBD2
CDR3 length: 15
J gene: TRBJ2-7
clone size: medium-sized
CDR3 DNA: TGTGCCAGCAGCTTATGGGGACTAAGGACCTACGAGCAGTACTTC
CDR3 protein: CASSLWGLRTYEQYF

V gene: TRBV10-3
D gene: TRBD1
CDR3 length: 16
J gene: TRBJ1-1
clone size: -
CDR3 DNA: TGTGCCATCAGTGAGACCGGGACAGGGGGGTACACTGAAGCTTTCTTT
CDR3 protein: CAISETGTGGYTEAFF

V gene: TRBV6-1
D gene: -
CDR3 length: 12
J gene: TRBJ2-1
clone size: -
CDR3 DNA: TGTGCCAGCAGCCTGACAGCGAATGAGCAGTTCTTC
CDR3 protein: CASSLTANEQFF

V gene: TRBV4-1
D gene: TRBD1
CDR3 length: 16
J gene: TRBJ1-2
clone size: -
CDR3 DNA: TGCGCCAGCAGCCAAGCCGCCCAGGGGGGACACTATGGCTACACCTTC
CDR3 protein: CASSQAAQGGHYGYTF

V gene: TRBV7-2
D gene: -
CDR3 length: 14
J gene: TRBJ2-6
clone size: -
CDR3 DNA: TGTGCCAGCACCATGACATCGGGGGCCAACGTCCTGACTTTC
CDR3 protein: CASTMTSGANVLTF

V gene: TRBV4-1
D gene: -
CDR3 length: 15
J gene: TRBJ1-1
clone size: few
CDR3 DNA: TGCGCCAGCAGCCAGCACGGAGGCCTGAACACTGAAGCTTTCTTT
CDR3 protein: CASSQHGGLNTEAFF

V gene: TRBV11-2
D gene: TRBD1
CDR3 length: 17
J gene: TRBJ2-5
clone size: -
CDR3 DNA: TGTGCCAGCAGCTTAGCAGGGGGCGCTTCCCGGCTGGAGACCCAGTACTTC
CDR3 protein: CASSLAGGASRLETQYF

V gene: TRBV19
D gene: -
CDR3 length: 16
J gene: TRBJ2-2
clone size: -
CDR3 DNA: TGTGCCAGTAGTATCGGCCTGGGGGCGCGAAACGGGGAGCTGTTTTTT
CDR3 protein: CASSIGLGARNGELFF

V gene: TRBV5-1
D gene: TRBD2
CDR3 length: 16
J gene: TRBJ2-1
clone size: few
CDR3 DNA: TGCGCCAGCAGCTTAGTAGCGGGAGGGCAATACAATGAGCAGTTCTTC
CDR3 protein: CASSLVAGGQYNEQFF

V gene: TRBV6-6
D gene: -
CDR3 length: 15
J gene: TRBJ2-2
clone size: -
CDR3 DNA: TGTGCCAGCATGGGCTCGGGAGCGGTTACCGGGGAGCTGTTTTTT
CDR3 protein: CASMGSGAVTGELFF

V gene: TRBV11-3
D gene: TRBD2
CDR3 length: 15
J gene: TRBJ2-3
clone size: few
CDR3 DNA: TGTGCCAGCAGCTTAGGACTAGCGGTCACAGATACGCAGTATTTT
CDR3 protein: CASSLGLAVTDTQYF

V gene: TRBV30
D gene: -
CDR3 length: 13
J gene: TRBJ1-5
clone size: -
CDR3 DNA: TGTGCCTGGAGGGGGGCGAGGGACGGGCCCCAGCATTTT
CDR3 protein: CAWRGARDGPQHF

V gene: TRBV19
D gene: TRBD1
CDR3 length: 16
J gene: TRBJ1-2
clone size: -
CDR3 DNA: TGTGCCAGTAGTAGGGACAGGGGGCCGGGGGGCTATGGCTACACCTTC
CDR3 protein: CASSRDRGPGGYGYTF

V gene: TRBV2
D gene: -
CDR3 length: 13
J gene: TRBJ1-4
clone size: -
CDR3 DNA: TGTGCCAGCAGTGAATCATGGAATGAAAAACTGTTTTTT
CDR3 protein: CASSESWNEKLFF

V gene: TRBV15
D gene: -
CDR3 length: 15
J gene: TRBJ2-2
clone size: -
CDR3 DNA: TGTGCCACCAGCAGAGATTTGGGGAACACCGGGGAGCTGTTTTTT
CDR3 protein: CATSRDLGNTGELFF

V gene: TRBV28
D gene: -
CDR3 length: 14
J gene: TRBJ1-4
clone size: -
CDR3 DNA: TGTGCCAGCAGTTTGAACCCCGAGAGGGGAAAACTGTTTTTT
CDR3 protein: CASSLNPERGKLFF

V gene: TRBV30
D gene: -
CDR3 length: 13
J gene: TRBJ1-4
clone size: -
CDR3 DNA: TGTGCCTGGTCAGGACTAACTAATGAAAAACTGTTTTTT
CDR3 protein: CAWSGLTNEKLFF

V gene: TRBV28
D gene: TRBD1
CDR3 length: 15
J gene: TRBJ1-5
clone size: -
CDR3 DNA: TGTGCCAGCAGTTTGAAGGGGGCTTACAATCAGCCCCAGCATTTT
CDR3 protein: CASSLKGAYNQPQHF

V gene: TRBV7-9
D gene: TRBD1
CDR3 length: 13
J gene: TRBJ1-1
clone size: few
CDR3 DNA: TGTGCCAGCAGCTTAGCGGGACAGGTTGAAGCTTTCTTT
CDR3 protein: CASSLAGQVEAFF

V gene: TRBV2
D gene: TRBD1
CDR3 length: 14
J gene: TRBJ2-4
clone size: -
CDR3 DNA: TGTGCCAGCAGGAAAACCGGGACAGGGGACATTCAGTACTTC
CDR3 protein: CASRKTGTGDIQYF

V gene: TRBV18
D gene: -
CDR3 length: 14
J gene: TRBJ1-1
clone size: few
CDR3 DNA: TGTGCCAGCTCACCAACGAGGGGGAACACTGAAGCTTTCTTT
CDR3 protein: CASSPTRGNTEAFF

V gene: TRBV7-9
D gene: -
CDR3 length: 13
J gene: TRBJ1-1
clone size: -
CDR3 DNA: TGTGCCAGCAGCTTCCAAAGGGGGACTGAAGCTTTCTTT
CDR3 protein: CASSFQRGTEAFF

V gene: TRBV28
D gene: -
CDR3 length: 12
J gene: TRBJ1-1
clone size: -
CDR3 DNA: TGTGCCAGCAGTTCCGAAGGAGAGGCTGCTTTCTTT
CDR3 protein: CASSSEGEAAFF

V gene: TRBV2
D gene: TRBD2
CDR3 length: 14
J gene: TRBJ2-2
clone size: -
CDR3 DNA: TGTGCCAGCAGTGCCCTAGCGGGAGCCGGGGAGCTGTTTTTT
CDR3 protein: CASSALAGAGELFF

V gene: TRBV5-1
D gene: TRBD1
CDR3 length: 17
J gene: TRBJ2-2
clone size: -
CDR3 DNA: TGCGCCAGCAGCTTGGGGCACCGGGACAGAGACACCGGGGAGCTGTTTTTT
CDR3 protein: CASSLGHRDRDTGELFF

V gene: TRBV9
D gene: TRBD2
CDR3 length: 15
J gene: TRBJ2-7
clone size: -
CDR3 DNA: TGTGCCAGCAGCCCCAGTCTAGCGGGATCCTACGAGCAGTACTTC
CDR3 protein: CASSPSLAGSYEQYF

V gene: TRBV19
D gene: -
CDR3 length: 12
J gene: TRBJ1-5
clone size: -
CDR3 DNA: TGTGCTTGCCGGGACAATAATCAGCCCCAGCATTTT
CDR3 protein: CACRDNNQPQHF

V gene: TRBV7-2
D gene: TRBD2
CDR3 length: 14
J gene: TRBJ2-5
clone size: -
CDR3 DNA: TGTGCCAGCAGCTCCGGGAGGGCCTTGGAGACCCAGTACTTC
CDR3 protein: CASSSGRALETQYF

V gene: TRBV5-6
D gene: -
CDR3 length: 15
J gene: TRBJ2-3
clone size: -
CDR3 DNA: TGTGCCAGCAGCGTGGGACCTCAAGGCGCAGATACGCAGTATTTT
CDR3 protein: CASSVGPQGADTQYF

V gene: TRBV5-1
D gene: -
CDR3 length: 14
J gene: TRBJ2-3
clone size: -
CDR3 DNA: TGCGCCAGCCAGCATGACCCTAGCACAGATACGCAGTATTTT
CDR3 protein: CASQHDPSTDTQYF

V gene: TRBV6-5
D gene: TRBD2
CDR3 length: 15
J gene: TRBJ2-1
clone size: -
CDR3 DNA: TGTGCCAGCAGCCCCGGGACTAGCGGTAACAATGAGCAGTTCTTC
CDR3 protein: CASSPGTSGNNEQFF

V gene: TRBV5-6
D gene: -
CDR3 length: 16
J gene: TRBJ1-6
clone size: -
CDR3 DNA: TGTGCCAGCAGCTTCTATCGGGCCCCCGATAATTCACCCCTCCACTTT
CDR3 protein: CASSFYRAPDNSPLHF

V gene: TRBV7-2
D gene: -
CDR3 length: 14
J gene: TRBJ1-2
clone size: once
CDR3 DNA: TGTGCCAGCAGTTCTAATCCGGGGATGGAGGGCTACACCTTC
CDR3 protein: CASSSNPGMEGYTF

V gene: TRBV2
D gene: -
CDR3 length: 14
J gene: TRBJ1-5
clone size: -
CDR3 DNA: TGTGCCAGCAGTGATGGAGGCGCGGGGCAGCCCCAGCATTTT
CDR3 protein: CASSDGGAGQPQHF

V gene: TRBV29-1
D gene: -
CDR3 length: 10
J gene: TRBJ1-2
clone size: few
CDR3 DNA: TGCAGCGTTGAAAGCTCTGGCTACACCTTC
CDR3 protein: CSVESSGYTF

V gene: TRBV11-2
D gene: -
CDR3 length: 12
J gene: TRBJ1-2
clone size: -
CDR3 DNA: TGTGCCAGCAGCGAAGGGATCTATGGCTACACCTTC
CDR3 protein: CASSEGIYGYTF

V gene: TRBV5-6
D gene: TRBD2
CDR3 length: 17
J gene: TRBJ2-1
clone size: -
CDR3 DNA: TGTGCCAGCAGCTCCTTTAGCGGGGAAGCCTCCTACAATGAGCAGTTCTTC
CDR3 protein: CASSSFSGEASYNEQFF

V gene: TRBV19
D gene: -
CDR3 length: 16
J gene: TRBJ1-3
clone size: -
CDR3 DNA: TGTGCCAGTAGCCGTCCGGGCCGAGAATCTGGAAACACCATATATTTT
CDR3 protein: CASSRPGRESGNTIYF

V gene: TRBV28
D gene: -
CDR3 length: 16
J gene: TRBJ2-2
clone size: -
CDR3 DNA: TGTGCCAGCAGCACCCGGAGGGGGGTGGGCACCGGGGAGCTGTTTTTT
CDR3 protein: CASSTRRGVGTGELFF

V gene: TRBV11-2
D gene: -
CDR3 length: 13
J gene: TRBJ2-5
clone size: once
CDR3 DNA: TGTGCCAGCAGCCCCCTCGGAGGGGGAACCCAGTACTTC
CDR3 protein: CASSPLGGGTQYF

V gene: TRBV7-9
D gene: -
CDR3 length: 15
J gene: TRBJ2-2
clone size: -
CDR3 DNA: TGTGCCAGCAGACCTACGATAACGAACACCGGGGAGCTGTTTTTT
CDR3 protein: CASRPTITNTGELFF

V gene: TRBV7-9
D gene: TRBD1
CDR3 length: 13
J gene: TRBJ1-1
clone size: -
CDR3 DNA: TGTGCCAGCAGCATACAGGGGAGGCCTGAAGCTTTCTTT
CDR3 protein: CASSIQGRPEAFF

V gene: TRBV27
D gene: TRBD2
CDR3 length: 18
J gene: TRBJ2-3
clone size: -
CDR3 DNA: TGTGCCAGCAGTTCCCTGGGACTAGCGGGAGCTGGTGGAGATACGCAGTATTTT
CDR3 protein: CASSSLGLAGAGGDTQYF

V gene: TRBV5-8
D gene: TRBD2
CDR3 length: 16
J gene: TRBJ2-3
clone size: -
CDR3 DNA: TGTGCCAGCAGCTACAGACTAGCGGGAGGTAAAGATACGCAGTATTTT
CDR3 protein: CASSYRLAGGKDTQYF

V gene: TRBV7-9
D gene: -
CDR3 length: 14
J gene: TRBJ1-2
clone size: once
CDR3 DNA: TGTGCCAGCGGCGAACCTATCCACCTGTGGGGCTACACCTTC
CDR3 protein: CASGEPIHLWGYTF

V gene: TRBV27
D gene: TRBD2
CDR3 length: 17
J gene: TRBJ2-3
clone size: -
CDR3 DNA: TGTGCCAGCAGTAACCGCGGTAGCGGGAGGCTGGCAGATACGCAGTATTTT
CDR3 protein: CASSNRGSGRLADTQYF

V gene: TRBV5-5
D gene: TRBD2
CDR3 length: 15
J gene: TRBJ2-7
clone size: -
CDR3 DNA: TGTGCCAGCAGCTTTTCCGGGACTAGCGGTTACGAGCAGTACTTC
CDR3 protein: CASSFSGTSGYEQYF

V gene: TRBV10-3
D gene: TRBD2
CDR3 length: 12
J gene: TRBJ2-7
clone size: -
CDR3 DNA: TGTGCCACTCTAGCGGTCTCCTACGAGCAGTACTTC
CDR3 protein: CATLAVSYEQYF

V gene: TRBV19
D gene: -
CDR3 length: 13
J gene: TRBJ2-1
clone size: -
CDR3 DNA: TGTGCCAGTAGTAGTCAACAGGGCGATGAGCAGTTCTTC
CDR3 protein: CASSSQQGDEQFF

V gene: TRBV7-9
D gene: TRBD1
CDR3 length: 12
J gene: TRBJ2-7
clone size: -
CDR3 DNA: TGTGCCAGCAGCTATACAGGGGGGGAGCAGTACTTC
CDR3 protein: CASSYTGGEQYF

V gene: TRBV7-2
D gene: -
CDR3 length: 15
J gene: TRBJ2-7
clone size: -
CDR3 DNA: TGTGCCAGCAGCTTAGGGATTAGCGACTCCTACGAGCAGTACTTC
CDR3 protein: CASSLGISDSYEQYF

V gene: TRBV5-4
D gene: -
CDR3 length: 14
J gene: TRBJ2-5
clone size: -
CDR3 DNA: TGTGCCAGCAGCTTAGATCCCCTTCAAGAGACCCAGTACTTC
CDR3 protein: CASSLDPLQETQYF